This T cell receptor (beta chain) was obtained from a study of blood T cell repertoires in COVID-19. Study summary: T cells, B-cell-depleted T cells, or PBMCs provided the cDNA or gDNA that served as material.

Those enrolled in Seattle joined during active infection and were followed longitudinally afterward. The assay was immunoSEQ multiplex PCR, and TCRdb's table has in-frame clones only and misses some. The sample gives about 200,000 clones, roughly 77% of which show up once; about 6.5% is in the top ten. Germline V gene sequence: CDR1 MNHEY, CDR2 SVGAGI. The CDR3 runs 14 residues. V lost 6 bases to trimming and J lost 9 bases, with 15 bases between them. This clone was counted a few times. Sequencing was done on a sample of peripheral blood. V gene TRBV6-5 combines with J gene TRBJ1-6; the D gene is possibly TRBD1 (6 bases). The sequence derives from a woman in her 40s with COVID-19, enrolled during active disease. CDR3 protein: CASSPRGWTSPLHF. DNA for the CDR3: TGTGCCAGCAGCCCCAGGGGTTGGACTTCACCCCTCCACTTT.